This TCR beta chain comes out of a study of blood T cell repertoires in COVID-19. The overall study: The study drew acute and convalescent COVID-19 samples from the United States, Italy and Spain. PBMCs, B-cell-depleted T cells, or T cells were the source of the cDNA or gDNA that made up the material.

This clone showed up just a few times. Authors' processing steps: Amplification of reference gene primers was used by the study to estimate nucleated cell counts. Method: immunoSEQ multiplex PCR; TCRdb's copy keeps in-frame clones and lacks some. Clone size and the V and J calls come from that table; the DNA yielded D and trimming. The sample yields approximately 220,000 clones, 88% seen once. The CDR3 totals 16 residues. With 6 bases removed from V and 3 bases from J, the gap between germline ends came to 20 bases. CDR1 SGHAT and CDR2 FQNNGV come from the germline V gene. The rearrangement joins TRBV11-2 to TRBJ2-5; possible D gene TRBD2, 7 bases. This sequence originates from a man between 40 and 49 years old with acute or convalescent COVID-19. The sequencing sample was made of peripheral blood. CDR3 residues: CASSNNLGAGEETQYF. The CDR3 nucleotides read TGTGCCAGCAGTAATAATTTGGGGGCGGGGGAAGAGACCCAGTACTTC.